One sample yielded the 10 T cell receptor beta chains listed below, sequenced in a study of TIL therapy for anti-PD-1-resistant metastatic lung cancer. This was the immunoSEQ v3 assay. Repertoires were generated with immunoSEQ multiplex PCR, while TCRdb's copy carries only in-frame clones and drops some. Of 55,000 to 65,000 clones listed, under 75% are singletons. Time point indicated: pre-treatment sample, taken before nivolumab and TIL therapy. The sequences come from blood, collected at baseline. These receptor sequences come from a person aged 25-85 years with non-small cell lung cancer.

The gene calls are TRBV2 and TRBJ1-1; D possibly corresponds to TRBD1 (5 bases). The V gene's germline CDR1 is SNHLY and CDR2 FYNNEI. Trimming shortened V by 6 bases and J by 6 bases, and 14 bases separated the two germline ends. The CDR3 has 13 amino acids. CDR3 in DNA: TGTGCCAGCAGCAGGGACGGTTTCGCTGAAGCTTTCTTT. Translated: CASSRDGFAEAFF.

The chain carries TRBV5-1 and TRBJ2-1; D remains unclear. Germline V gives CDR1 SGHRS, CDR2 YFSETQ. Trimming stripped 0 bases from V and 3 bases from J, with 7 bases between. The CDR3 consists of 14 residues. The CDR3 here is CASSLGYFYNEQFF. The CDR3 DNA follows: TGCGCCAGCAGCTTGGGGTACTTCTACAATGAGCAGTTCTTC.

This clone was counted at least ten times. The chain carries TRBV12-5 and TRBJ1-6, with 8 nucleotides matching TRBD1. V shed 9 bases and J 7 bases; nucleotides not matched to a gene: 8. The CDR3 consists of 14 residues. Germline V gene lookup returns CDR1 LGHNT and CDR2 FRNRAP. CDR3 in amino acids: CARTRQGRNSPLHF. CDR3 DNA sequence: TGTGCTAGGACCCGACAGGGGCGGAATTCACCCCTCCACTTT.

This clone appeared a few times. The rearrangement links TRBV10-3 to TRBJ2-7, with unresolved D. Germline-derived CDR1 and CDR2 are ENHRY and SYGVKD. V was clipped by 0 bases and J by 3 bases, with 9 bases between them. The CDR3 is made up of 14 amino acids. The CDR3 bases are TGTGCCATCAGTGAGTCGGAACGGATCTACGAGCAGTACTTC. Translating it yields CAISESERIYEQYF.

The chain employs TRBV11-2 and TRBJ2-2; D is perhaps TRBD1 or TRBD2 (5 bases each). Trimming removed 4 bases at V and 5 bases at J, with 17 bases between. Germline loops: CDR1 SGHAT, CDR2 FQNNGV. The CDR3 totals 16 residues. The CDR3 loop is CASSSPEGRNTGELFF. The CDR3 DNA sequence: TGTGCCAGCAGCTCACCCGAGGGGCGGAATACCGGGGAGCTGTTTTTT. The complete variable domain, with remaining parts taken from reference TRBV11-2 and TRBJ2-2, reads EAGVAQSPRYKIIEKRQSVAFWCNPISGHATLYWYQQILGQGPKLLIQFQNNGVVDDSQLPKDRFSAERLKGVDSTLKIQPAKLEDSAVYLCASSSPEGRNTGELFFGEGSRLTVL.

The rearrangement links TRBV4-1 to TRBJ1-1; a possible D gene is TRBD1 (6 bases). Trimming took 4 bases from V and 5 from J, leaving 23 bases between them. The length of the CDR3 is 17 residues. From germline, CDR1 is MGHRA and CDR2 YSYEKL. DNA of the CDR3: TGCGCCAGCAGCCCCCCACCTTGGGGGGCTGGGGATACTGAAGCTTTCTTT. Protein product: CASSPPPWGAGDTEAFF.

The chain joins TRBV14 to TRBJ2-2; 8 bases match TRBD1. The CDR3 consists of 16 residues. J was trimmed by 7 bases and V by 2 bases; bases with no gene match: 9. The germline gives CDR1 SGHDN, CDR2 FVKESK. CDR3 loop: CASSQFGLQGDGELFF. The CDR3 bases are TGTGCCAGCAGCCAATTCGGTTTACAGGGGGACGGGGAGCTGTTTTTT. The full variable domain, in which reference TRBV14 and TRBJ2-2 provide the parts outside the CDR3, is EAGVTQFPSHSVIEKGQTVTLRCDPISGHDNLYWYRRVMGKEIKFLLHFVKESKQDESGMPNNRFLAERTGGTYSTLKVQPAELEDSGVYFCASSQFGLQGDGELFFGEGSRLTVL.

A few counts support this clone. An end of the junction differs from the germline gene, which may be a read error. The gene calls are TRBV6-1 and TRBJ2-7, with 10 bases lining up with TRBD1. CDR1 and CDR2 from the germline V gene are MNHNS and SASEGT. The CDR3 runs to 12 residues. CDR3 amino acids: CASSEMGTGARF. The CDR3 DNA reads as TGTGCCAGCAGTGAAATGGGGACAGGGGCAAGGTTC.

The chain couples TRBV6-1 to TRBJ2-7; 8 bases agree with TRBD1. Germline-derived CDR1 and CDR2 are MNHNS and SASEGT. V lost 7 bases and J lost 3; bases outside the gene matches: 11. The CDR3 is 15 amino acids. CDR3: CASTRIPGQVYEQYF. CDR3 DNA: TGTGCCAGCACCAGAATCCCGGGACAGGTCTACGAGCAGTACTTC.

V usage is TRBV6-5 and J usage is TRBJ2-1, with 8 positions matching TRBD2. With V trimmed by 2 bases and J by 6 bases, 6 bases remained unmatched. This CDR3 spans 15 amino acids. Germline CDR1 reads MNHEY; CDR2 reads SVGAGI. DNA for the CDR3: TGTGCCAGCAGTTACACCGGGACTAGGGGCAATGAGCAGTTCTTC. It translates to CASSYTGTRGNEQFF.